The present T cell receptor beta chain was sequenced within a study of naive and memory T cell subsets. Regarding the study as a whole: Activation and differentiation may alter RNA-based TCR counts.

As to this clonotype: Its specificity is not known.

Cells stained for CD3, CD4, CD8, CD45RA, CD27 and viability were sorted into four CD45RA/CD27 subsets. Trimming took 2 bases from V and 4 from J; bases not matched to a gene: 4. CDR3 length: 15 amino acids. The germline gives CDR1 SGHTA, CDR2 FQGNSA. An equimolar mix of two oligonucleotides served as the beta constant-region primer for TRBC1 and TRBC2. Ligation attached a single-stranded oligonucleotide with a 12-nucleotide UMI and the SP2 primer to the cDNA 3' end. TCRdb reprocessed the UMI-ligation and nested PCR reads with MiXCR, giving one entry per CDR3 protein. Of 84,000 or so distinct CDR3 sequences listed, approximately 6.5% are singletons.

This clonotype originated in a human donor in good health. This sequence joins TRBV7-2 and TRBJ2-5; 10 bases match TRBD1. The sample consisted of central memory CD4+ T cells from blood. CDR3 residues: CASSLMGTGVETQYF. The CDR3, as DNA: TGTGCCAGCAGCTTAATGGGGACAGGGGTAGAGACCCAGTACTTC.